The 31 T cell receptor beta chains listed next were all sequenced from one sample in a study of blood T cell repertoires in COVID-19. Profiling relied on immunoSEQ multiplex PCR, and the TCRdb table lists in-frame clones only, not all of them. This table holds roughly 38,000 clones, around 90% found once. What was sequenced was peripheral blood. The receptors were gathered from a man between 70 and 80 years old with acute or convalescent COVID-19.

The chain uses TRBV3-1 (or the pseudogene TRBV3-2) and TRBJ2-2; possible D gene TRBD1, 6 bases. V lost 2 bases and J 2 bases, leaving 9 bases between the germline ends. From germline, CDR1 is LGHDT and CDR2 YNNKEL (reference sequence). This CDR3 spans 15 amino acids. CDR3 bases: TGTGCCAGCAGCCAAACACAGGGTAACACCGGGGAGCTGTTTTTT. Encoded protein: CASSQTQGNTGELFF.

Concerning this clone itself: Distinct nucleotide sequences in the sample also encode this CDR3. The chain has TRBV4-1 and TRBJ1-4; 7 nucleotides align to TRBD1. The junction had 4 bases not matched to a gene; V was cut back by 1 base and J by 5 bases. This CDR3 spans 15 amino acids. Germline CDR1 MGHRA, CDR2 YSYEKL. The CDR3 sequence: CASSQAGTVNEKLFF. The CDR3 nucleotides are TGCGCCAGCAGCCAAGCCGGGACAGTAAATGAAAAACTGTTTTTT.

V gene TRBV18 combines with J gene TRBJ2-7, with D possibly being TRBD2 (6 bases). Trimming removed 3 bases from V and 0 bases from J, with 15 bases in between. The germline gives CDR1 KGHSH, CDR2 LQKENI. The CDR3 runs 16 residues. The CDR3 DNA follows: TGTGCCAGCTCACCCCCCGGGACTGCCAGCTCCTACGAGCAGTACTTC. Its translation is CASSPPGTASSYEQYF. The full variable domain, with the rest looked up from reference TRBV18 and TRBJ2-7, is NAGVMQNPRHLVRRRGQEARLRCSPMKGHSHVYWYRQLPEEGLKFMVYLQKENIIDESGMPKERFSAEFPKEGPSILRIQQVVRGDSAAYFCASSPPGTASSYEQYFGPGTRLTVT.

V and J are TRBV7-9 and TRBJ1-2; 8 positions match TRBD1. Unmatched junction bases numbered 3, after V lost 3 bases and J lost 6 bases. There are 13 residues in the CDR3. CDR1 is SEHNR and CDR2 is FQNEAQ in the germline V gene (reference sequence). CDR3 bases: TGTGCCAGCAGCTTTTCGACAGGGGATGGCTACACCTTC. This encodes CASSFSTGDGYTF.

This clone was counted between two and nine times. Additional DNA sequences in this sample encode the identical CDR3. The rearrangement links TRBV5-1 to TRBJ2-7; a possible D gene is TRBD1 (5 bases). The germline gives CDR1 SGHRS, CDR2 YFSETQ. This CDR3 comprises 14 residues. V was clipped by 3 bases and J by 0 bases, with 10 bases between them. The DNA for the CDR3 is TGCGCCAGCAGCTCGACAGAGTTCTCCTACGAGCAGTACTTC. Its translation is CASSSTEFSYEQYF.

This chain joins TRBV5-4 and TRBJ2-3; tentative D call: TRBD1 (5 bases). CDR3 size: 15 residues. V was trimmed by 3 bases and J by 0 bases, leaving 11 bases between them. Germline V gene sequence: CDR1 SGHNT, CDR2 YYREEE (reference sequence). The DNA of the CDR3 is TGTGCCAGCAGCTCTCCTGGGGCCAGCACAGATACGCAGTATTTT. Translated, it gives CASSSPGASTDTQYF.

The rearrangement joins TRBV7-2 to TRBJ2-5, with D unclear. The CDR3 has 14 amino acids. CDR1 is SGHTA, CDR2 FQGNSA, per germline. V shed 4 bases and J shed 5 bases, with 14 bases lying between them. As DNA, the CDR3 is TGTGCCAGCAGCTGGGCTACCGTGACGGAGACCCAGTACTTC. As protein: CASSWATVTETQYF.

The V call is TRBV25-1, the J call TRBJ2-3, with a weak D call TRBD2 (6 bases). There are 13 residues in the CDR3. Trimming stripped 4 bases from V and 1 base from J, with 6 bases between. Germline loops: CDR1 MGHDK, CDR2 SYGVNS. The CDR3 sequence is CASSGGGTDTQYF. The CDR3 bases are TGTGCCAGCAGTGGGGGGGGCACAGATACGCAGTATTTT.

The CDR3 nucleotides read TGTGCCAGCAGCCCCTCTACGGGTCAGCCCCAGCATTTT. It translates to CASSPSTGQPQHF. The rearrangement joins TRBV2 to TRBJ1-5; unclear D gene. The V and J ends lost 6 bases and 6 bases respectively, with 12 bases between them. This CDR3 has 13 residues. The V gene's germline CDR1 is SNHLY and CDR2 FYNNEI. The whole variable domain, filled in from reference TRBV2 and TRBJ1-5, reads EPEVTQTPSHQVTQMGQEVILRCVPISNHLYFYWYRQILGQKVEFLVSFYNNEISEKSEIFDDQFSVERPDGSNFTLKIRSTKLEDSAMYFCASSPSTGQPQHFGDGTRLSIL.

The chain is built from TRBV27 and TRBJ1-6; D may be TRBD1 (5 bases). CDR1 is MNHEY and CDR2 is SMNVEV in the germline V gene (reference sequence). With 0 bases removed from V and 11 bases from J, the gap between germline ends came to 8 bases. This CDR3 has 13 residues. The CDR3, as DNA: TGTGCCAGCAGTTTATCGGGAGGGGCACCCCTCCACTTT. This translates into CASSLSGGAPLHF.

The gene calls are TRBV5-4 and TRBJ1-2; no definite D call. V was shortened by 4 bases and J by 8 bases, with 21 bases between the two germline ends. Germline V CDR1 and CDR2: SGHNT, YYREEE (reference sequence). This CDR3 contains 15 residues. The CDR3 DNA sequence: TGTGCCAGCAGCAAAGAGCCCACCTATTATGAAGGCTACACCTTC. Translation gives CASSKEPTYYEGYTF.

The chain employs TRBV4-1 and TRBJ2-5, with TRBD2 identical over 12 bases. The CDR3 is 16 amino acids. Trimming took 5 bases from V and 5 from J; bases not matched to a gene: 9. Looked up from germline, CDR1 is MGHRA and CDR2 is YSYEKL. CDR3 protein: CASSTRLAGVEETQYF. The CDR3 DNA is TGCGCCAGCAGCACCCGACTAGCGGGAGTGGAGGAGACCCAGTACTTC.

The rearrangement links TRBV3-1 (or the pseudogene TRBV3-2) to TRBJ2-5, with D tentatively TRBD2 (5 bases). This CDR3 has 14 residues. Per the germline V gene, CDR1 is LGHDT and CDR2 is YNNKEL (reference sequence). The V end was cut by 0 bases, the J end by 1 base, with 6 bases between. The DNA for the CDR3 is TGTGCCAGCAGCCAAGATACTAGCCAAGAGACCCAGTACTTC. Amino acid sequence: CASSQDTSQETQYF.

The chain uses TRBV11-2 and TRBJ2-5; 7 bases are shared with TRBD2. CDR1 and CDR2 from the germline V gene are SGHAT and FQNNGV. The CDR3 extends over 15 amino acids. V gave up 0 bases and J gave up 5 bases; unmatched junction bases: 6. CDR3 protein: CASSLEWEGLETQYF. DNA of the CDR3: TGTGCCAGCAGCTTAGAGTGGGAGGGCCTGGAGACCCAGTACTTC.

The chain has TRBV5-6 and TRBJ2-3; TRBD2 might be the D (6 bases). V lost 4 bases and J lost 2, with 17 bases in between. The CDR3 is 16 residues long. Germline assignment: CDR1 SGHDT and CDR2 YYEEEE. The CDR3 loop is CASSPLGSGATDTQYF. The DNA of the CDR3 is TGTGCCAGCAGCCCGCTGGGTAGCGGAGCCACAGATACGCAGTATTTT.

Only one count was recorded for this clone. The chain joins TRBV27 to TRBJ1-1; no clear D gene. Per germline, CDR1 MNHEY and CDR2 SMNVEV (reference sequence). This CDR3 region has 13 residues. Trimming left V 5 bases short and J 3 bases short, with 10 bases between. As DNA, the CDR3 is TGTGCCAGCAGTCTGAACCAGTACACTGAAGCTTTCTTT. It encodes CASSLNQYTEAFF.

The J gene is TRBJ2-3, the V gene TRBV11-2; D uncertain. The CDR3 covers 12 residues. The V gene's germline CDR1 is SGHAT and CDR2 FQNNGV. Trimming shortened V by 4 bases and J by 5 bases, and 7 bases separated the two germline ends. Written as DNA, the CDR3 is TGTGCCAGCAGCTCCTCTAGAGATACGCAGTATTTT. This gives the protein CASSSSRDTQYF.

The chain links TRBV11-2 to TRBJ2-7; possibly TRBD2 for D (6 bases). The germline V gene has CDR1 SGHAT and CDR2 FQNNGV. V gave up 5 bases and J gave up 5 bases, with 13 bases separating them. This CDR3 is built from 13 residues. The CDR3 sequence: CASSVPGRNEQYF. The CDR3 bases are TGTGCCAGCAGCGTCCCGGGGAGGAACGAGCAGTACTTC.

This sequence joins TRBV28 and TRBJ2-7; TRBD1 matches at 9 bases. The V gene end was trimmed by 5 bases and the J gene end by 9 bases; junction bases not matched to a gene: 23. The CDR3 consists of 18 residues. Germline V CDR1 and CDR2: MDHEN, SYDVKM. CDR3 sequence reads: CASSPPGTGFFSSVGQYF. CDR3 coding DNA: TGTGCCAGCAGTCCGCCCGGGACAGGGTTTTTTTCTTCTGTCGGGCAGTACTTC.

The chain joins TRBV29-1 to TRBJ1-2, with TRBD1 matching 9 bases. The ends lost 7 bases at V and 0 bases at J; junction bases unmatched: 12. CDR1 and CDR2 (germline): SQVTM, ANQGSEA. This CDR3 has 16 residues. The CDR3 loop is CSGRVDRGIANYGYTF. The CDR3 DNA follows: TGCAGCGGTCGTGTGGACAGGGGAATAGCTAACTATGGCTACACCTTC. Full variable domain (rest looked up from reference TRBV29-1 and TRBJ1-2): SAVISQKPSRDICQRGTSLTIQCQVDSQVTMMFWYRQQPGQSLTLIATANQGSEATYESGFVIDKFPISRPNLTFSTLTVSNMSPEDSSIYLCSGRVDRGIANYGYTFGSGTRLTVV.

The chain recombines TRBV28 with TRBJ1-2; the D is unclear. Trimming took 10 bases from V and 4 from J, leaving 13 bases between them. CDR1 is MDHEN, CDR2 SYDVKM, per germline. The CDR3 consists of 12 residues. The CDR3: CATGDRGYGYTF. The DNA of the CDR3 is TGTGCCACCGGAGATAGAGGCTATGGCTACACCTTC.

This chain joins TRBV2 and TRBJ1-1; 11 nucleotides agree with TRBD1. The trim removed 3 bases at V and 4 bases at J, leaving 4 bases unmatched. Germline V gene sequence: CDR1 SNHLY, CDR2 FYNNEI. The CDR3 sequence is 15 residues long. The CDR3: CASSDPGQGVTEAFF. The CDR3, as DNA: TGTGCCAGCAGTGACCCGGGACAGGGGGTCACTGAAGCTTTCTTT.

The chain has TRBV7-3 and TRBJ2-7, with TRBD1 matching 7 bases. Losses at the gene ends were 6 bases for V and 1 base for J; bases not matched to a gene: 9. CDR3 length: 15 residues. Per germline, CDR1 SGHTA and CDR2 FQGTGA. The CDR3 protein is CASSFDRDPSYEQYF. The DNA for the CDR3 is TGTGCCAGCAGTTTCGACAGGGACCCTTCCTACGAGCAGTACTTC.

The rearrangement joins TRBV7-6 to TRBJ2-1, with D maybe TRBD1 (6 bases). Per the germline V gene, CDR1 is SGHVS and CDR2 is FNYEAQ. The CDR3 length is 19 residues. V lost 7 bases and J lost 0, with 25 bases in between. CDR3 sequence: CASTPDRSWRLSSYNEQFF. The CDR3 nucleotides read TGTGCCAGCACCCCAGACAGGTCCTGGCGACTGAGCTCCTACAATGAGCAGTTCTTC.

The gene calls are TRBV4-1 and TRBJ2-4, with a weak D call TRBD2 (6 bases). Germline V CDR1 and CDR2: MGHRA, YSYEKL. Deletions cut 5 bases from V and 3 bases from J, with 17 bases between. CDR3 length: 16 residues. CDR3 in amino acids: CASSIRDWRGKNIQYF. The CDR3 nucleotides read TGCGCCAGCAGCATCCGGGACTGGCGAGGCAAAAACATTCAGTACTTC.

CDR3 nucleotide sequence: TGTGCCAGCGGTCGGGACTCCTTGAATGAGCAGTTCTTC. It codes for CASGRDSLNEQFF. The chain has TRBV25-1 and TRBJ2-1; possibly TRBD2 for D (6 bases). Germline values: CDR1 MGHDK, CDR2 SYGVNS. The CDR3 extends over 13 amino acids. V lost 8 bases and J lost 7, with 15 bases in between.

CDR3 sequence (DNA): TGTGCCAGCAGTGCCTCGACCGGGAATCAGCCCCAGCATTTT. Translation: CASSASTGNQPQHF. V is TRBV2 and J is TRBJ1-5; no definite D call. Germline CDR1 and CDR2: SNHLY and FYNNEI. The germline V and J ends were trimmed by 4 bases and 4 bases, with 11 bases remaining between them. The CDR3 has 14 residues.

The chain employs TRBV29-1 and TRBJ2-7; D remains unclear. The CDR3 consists of 14 residues. V dropped 4 bases and J dropped 0 bases, with 13 bases sitting between them. The V gene's germline CDR1 is SQVTM and CDR2 ANQGSEA. The CDR3 is CSVVSGTTSYEQYF. CDR3 coding DNA: TGCAGCGTTGTCTCAGGAACCACCTCCTACGAGCAGTACTTC.

This chain joins TRBV7-9 and TRBJ2-7; D is possibly TRBD2 (6 bases). CDR1 and CDR2 (germline): SEHNR, FQNEAQ (reference sequence). CDR3 size: 14 residues. V lost 5 bases and J lost 2, with 13 bases in between. The CDR3: CASSTRDFAYEQYF. CDR3 bases: TGTGCCAGCAGCACCCGGGACTTTGCCTACGAGCAGTACTTC.

The chain joins TRBV19 to TRBJ1-2, with a tentative D call TRBD1 (6 bases). V was clipped by 3 bases and J by 3 bases, with 11 bases between them. Germline lookup yields CDR1 LNHDA and CDR2 SQIVND (reference sequence). The CDR3 totals 14 residues. The CDR3: CASSMRGLDYGYTF. The CDR3 DNA reads as TGTGCCAGTAGTATGCGGGGGCTCGACTATGGCTACACCTTC. Supplemented by reference TRBV19 and TRBJ1-2, the full variable domain reads DGGITQSPKYLFRKEGQNVTLSCEQNLNHDAMYWYRQDPGQGLRLIYYSQIVNDFQKGDIAEGYSVSREKKESFPLTVTSAQKNPTAFYLCASSMRGLDYGYTFGSGTRLTVV.

The chain carries TRBV18 and TRBJ2-3; 7 positions agree with TRBD2. Germline V gene lookup returns CDR1 KGHSH and CDR2 LQKENI. J lost 4 bases, V lost 3 bases, and 19 bases had no gene match. The CDR3 is 19 amino acids. The CDR3 reads CASSPFEAGVSTSADTQYF. DNA of the CDR3: TGTGCCAGCTCACCTTTCGAGGCGGGAGTGAGTACGTCGGCAGATACGCAGTATTTT.